Listed below are T cell receptor beta chains from one sample, sequenced in a study of T cell responses to AZD1222 COVID-19 vaccine. Libraries were prepared by immunoSEQ multiplex PCR; TCRdb keeps only in-frame clonotypes and omits some of them. The sample has 80,000 or so clones, roughly 80% seen once. The sample here was peripheral blood, taken on day 0 of AZD1222 vaccination. These receptors all stem from an adult in good health. The CDR3 runs from the conserved cysteine through the conserved F or W. Each record gives: J gene, D gene, V gene, clone size, CDR3 DNA, CDR3 protein. D genes are given only for firm matches. Size is omitted from some rows. Given values are once, few, many or a class for expanded clones.

>TRBJ2-1|-|TRBV15|-
TGTGCCACCAGCAGAGGGGAAAAGTACAATGAGCAGTTCTTC
CATSRGEKYNEQFF
>TRBJ2-3|TRBD1|TRBV19|-
TGTGCCAGTAGTACATTACGACAGGGGCCGTTAGATACGCAGTATTTT
CASSTLRQGPLDTQYF
>TRBJ2-1|TRBD2|TRBV5-6|-
TGTGCCAGCAGCCGACCGCTAGCGGGGGCCTACAATGAGCAGTTCTTC
CASSRPLAGAYNEQFF
>TRBJ2-7|TRBD2|TRBV27|-
TGTGCCAGCAGTTTATCGGCCGGGGGGGGGCCCTACGAGCAGTACTTC
CASSLSAGGGPYEQYF
>TRBJ1-4|-|TRBV7-2|-
TGTGCCAGCAGCTCAACCCGGATAGCTGAAAAACTGTTTTTT
CASSSTRIAEKLFF
>TRBJ2-5|TRBD1|TRBV2|-
TGTGCCAGCCAAGGGACAGGGACCGGGAAACAAGAGACCCAGTACTTC
CASQGTGTGKQETQYF
>TRBJ2-7|TRBD1|TRBV6-2/TRBV6-3|-
TGTGCCAGCAGTAAAGGGACAGCCCACGAGCAGTACTTC
CASSKGTAHEQYF
>TRBJ1-1|TRBD1|TRBV6-5|-
TGTGCCAGCAGTTACTCGGACAGGGTATGGGGTGAAGCTTTCTTT
CASSYSDRVWGEAFF
>TRBJ2-1|-|TRBV21-1|-
TGTGCCAGCAGCACGAGGACAGTTTGCTCCTACAATGAGCAGTTCTTC
CASSTRTVCSYNEQFF
>TRBJ2-7|-|TRBV15|-
TGTGCCACCAGCAGTCACAGGGCTCTATGGAGTTACGAGCAGTACTTC
CATSSHRALWSYEQYF
>TRBJ1-2|-|TRBV19|-
TGTGCCAGTACCCTCTCCAGGGGAAACTATGGCTACACCTTC
CASTLSRGNYGYTF
>TRBJ2-1|TRBD2|TRBV6-2/TRBV6-3|once
TGTGCCAGCAGCCCACTAGCGAGTGGTGAGCAGTTCTTC
CASSPLASGEQFF
>TRBJ1-2|-|TRBV2|-
TGTGCCAGCACGTTGAGGAGCGATTATGGCTACACCTTC
CASTLRSDYGYTF
>TRBJ1-6|TRBD1|TRBV6-5|-
TGTGCCAGCAGCCGGGACAGTAATAATTCACCCCTCCACTTT
CASSRDSNNSPLHF
>TRBJ1-5|-|TRBV10-3|-
TGTGCCATCAGTGAGTCGGCTTATTATCAGCCCCAGCATTTT
CAISESAYYQPQHF
>TRBJ1-2|-|TRBV9|-
TGTGCCAGCAGCGGGGGATTTAACTATGGCTACACCTTC
CASSGGFNYGYTF
>TRBJ2-1|-|TRBV20-1|-
TGCAGTGCTAGTATACCACAGGGCCTCGCGAATGAGCAGTTCTTC
CSASIPQGLANEQFF
>TRBJ1-2|-|TRBV29-1|few
TGCAGCGTTGAAGAGGGTCCTAACTATGGCTACACCTTC
CSVEEGPNYGYTF
>TRBJ2-5|-|TRBV4-3|-
TGCGCCAGCAGCCAAGATTTCACTACTAAAGAGACCCAGTACTTC
CASSQDFTTKETQYF
>TRBJ2-1|-|TRBV7-2|-
TGTGCCAGCAGCTTCCAGGAAAGCTCCTACAATGAGCAGTTCTTC
CASSFQESSYNEQFF
>TRBJ2-7|-|TRBV5-6|-
TGTGCCAGCAGCTCAGGGAAGGCGAGCTCCTACGAGCAGTACTTC
CASSSGKASSYEQYF
>TRBJ2-5|-|TRBV4-3|few
TGCGCCAGCAGCCAAGATCTTGGCGGAGAGACCCAGTACTTC
CASSQDLGGETQYF
>TRBJ1-1|-|TRBV6-6|-
TGTGCCAGCAGTTACCCGAACACTGAAGCTTTCTTT
CASSYPNTEAFF
>TRBJ1-6|-|TRBV2|-
TGTGCCAGCAGTGGGGTGGGAAATAATTCACCCCTCCACTTT
CASSGVGNNSPLHF
>TRBJ1-1|-|TRBV19|-
TGTGCCAGTAGTATACGGATACAGGGAGTCACTGAAGCTTTCTTT
CASSIRIQGVTEAFF
>TRBJ2-7|-|TRBV7-9|-
TGTGCCAGCAGCTTCAGCTACGAGCAGTACTTC
CASSFSYEQYF
>TRBJ2-1|TRBD2|TRBV6-4|-
TGTGCCAGCAGCGCAGCGGGGGACAACAATGAGCAGTTCTTC
CASSAAGDNNEQFF
>TRBJ1-2|-|TRBV18|few
TGTGCCAGCTCACCGCGGGGGGTGTATGGCTACACCTTC
CASSPRGVYGYTF
>TRBJ1-5|TRBD1|TRBV7-2|-
TGTGCCAGCAGCTCGGACAGGTCGGCGCCCCAGCATTTT
CASSSDRSAPQHF
>TRBJ1-2|TRBD1|TRBV6-5|-
TGTGCCAGCAGGGACAGGGGGCAACGTGGCTACACCTTC
CASRDRGQRGYTF
>TRBJ2-2|TRBD2|TRBV30|-
TGTGCCTGGAGGGCTCTAGCGGGGGCCACCGGGGAGCTGTTTTTT
CAWRALAGATGELFF
>TRBJ2-2|-|TRBV4-2|-
TGTGCCAGCAGCCCCAGGGCCGGGACCCAGAACACCGGGGAGCTGTTTTTT
CASSPRAGTQNTGELFF
>TRBJ1-2|TRBD1|TRBV24-1|-
TGTGCCACCACCGGGACAGGGGACAACTATGGCTACACCTTC
CATTGTGDNYGYTF
>TRBJ2-5|TRBD2|TRBV30|-
TGTGCCTGGAGTGGAACTAGCGGGGGGCCACGGTACCAAGAGACCCAGTACTTC
CAWSGTSGGPRYQETQYF
>TRBJ1-2|-|TRBV19|-
TGTGCCAGTAGGGATCGCGTGGGCTACACCTTC
CASRDRVGYTF
>TRBJ1-1|TRBD1|TRBV7-8|-
TGTGCCAGCAGCGTGCGGGACAGGGGGACTGAAGCTTTCTTT
CASSVRDRGTEAFF
>TRBJ1-5|TRBD1|TRBV7-9|-
TGTGCCAGCAGCCCTCAGGGGGCGGTCGGCAATCAGCCCCAGCATTTT
CASSPQGAVGNQPQHF
>TRBJ1-1|-|TRBV18|-
TGTGCCAGCTCACCGGGGGGGTCGAACACTGAAGCTTTCTTT
CASSPGGSNTEAFF
>TRBJ1-1|-|TRBV2|-
TGTGCCAGCGTCCTGGGACATTCGAACACTGAAGCTTTCTTT
CASVLGHSNTEAFF
>TRBJ1-2|-|TRBV7-2|-
TGTGCCAGCAGCTTATTAGCCCCCGGCGGGGGCGGTGAGGGTGGCTACACCTTC
CASSLLAPGGGGEGGYTF
>TRBJ1-1|-|TRBV12-3/TRBV12-4|-
TGTGCCAGCAGTTTGGGGGGCCCCCGAGAAGCTTTCTTT
CASSLGGPREAFF
>TRBJ1-2|TRBD1|TRBV5-1|-
TGCGCCAGCACCCCCGGCGCAGGGGGCGATTTCGGCTATGGCTACACCTTC
CASTPGAGGDFGYGYTF
>TRBJ2-7|-|TRBV5-6|-
TGTGCCAGCAGCTTGTTCTTGGCGGACGGAGGGTACGAGCAGTACTTC
CASSLFLADGGYEQYF
>TRBJ2-2|-|TRBV27|-
TGTGCCAGCAGTTTATTGGGCAGGGTCTTCGCCGGGGAGCTGTTTTTT
CASSLLGRVFAGELFF
>TRBJ1-4|TRBD1|TRBV19|-
TGTGCCAGTACCGCCCCGGGACAGGGGAATGAAAAACTGTTTTTT
CASTAPGQGNEKLFF
>TRBJ2-7|TRBD2|TRBV18|-
TGTGCCAGCTCAGCCTCGGGACTAGCGGGAGAACACTACGAGCAGTACTTC
CASSASGLAGEHYEQYF
>TRBJ1-4|-|TRBV7-9|-
TGTGCCAGCAGCGGAGGACGCAATTGGAATGAAAAACTGTTTTTT
CASSGGRNWNEKLFF
>TRBJ2-7|-|TRBV18|-
TGTGCCAGCTCACCACGCGAGTCCTTCGGGGAGCAGTACTTC
CASSPRESFGEQYF
>TRBJ2-6|-|TRBV6-6|-
TGTGCCAGCAGGGGGCGGACCTCTGGGGCCAACGTCCTGACTTTC
CASRGRTSGANVLTF
>TRBJ2-7|-|TRBV27|once
TGTGCCAGCAGTTTCACGAGGGGGAGCGAGCAGTACTTC
CASSFTRGSEQYF
>TRBJ1-1|-|TRBV6-5|-
TGTGCCAGCAGGTGGAGTGGGGACACTGAAGCTTTCTTT
CASRWSGDTEAFF
>TRBJ1-2|-|TRBV20-1|-
TGCAGTGCACCCGTGAACTATGGCTACACCTTC
CSAPVNYGYTF
>TRBJ2-5|-|TRBV7-8|-
TGTGCCAGCAGCTTAGCATACCAAGAGACCCAGTACTTC
CASSLAYQETQYF